One and the same sample provided the 20 T cell receptor beta chains below, sequenced in a study of T-cell reconstitution after alpha-beta-depleted transplantation in children. Preparation of the TCRbeta library used unique molecular identifiers. TCRdb processed the PCR reads anew with MiXCR; each CDR3 protein has one entry. The sample records 100,000 or so distinct CDR3 sequences, more than 10% being singletons. Source: PBMCs from the stem cell graft donor, taken from the stem cell graft. These TCRs come from a human donor who donated a stem cell graft to a child with inherited bone marrow failure.

In this sample, this clonotype turned up many times. The chain is built from TRBV2 and TRBJ2-3; no clear D. CDR1 is SNHLY, CDR2 FYNNEI, per germline. The CDR3 runs to 16 residues. V was cut by 5 bases and J by 2 bases, with 17 bases left in between. Written as DNA, the CDR3 is TGTGCCAGCAGTTCACCAAGCGAGGACCACACAGATACGCAGTATTTT. Its translation: CASSSPSEDHTDTQYF.

By share, this clonotype ranks as medium-sized. J is TRBJ2-3 and V is TRBV12-3 or TRBV12-4, with TRBD2 matching over 9 bases. Trimming cost V 6 bases and J 0 bases; bases outside gene matches: 4. CDR3 length: 15 amino acids. The CDR3 spells CASRLGLASTDTQYF. CDR3 nucleotide sequence: TGTGCCAGCAGGCTAGGACTAGCGAGCACAGATACGCAGTATTTT.

This clonotype was recorded many times. V usage is TRBV7-2 and J usage is TRBJ2-2; TRBD1 agrees at 7 bases. Germline trimming cut 2 bases from V and 5 bases from J; bases unmatched to any gene: 8. Germline-derived CDR1 and CDR2 are SGHTA and FQGNSA. This CDR3 is 16 amino acids long. CDR3 region: CASSLFRAGGTGELFF. The CDR3 bases are TGTGCCAGCAGCTTATTCAGGGCAGGGGGTACCGGGGAGCTGTTTTTT.

Many counts were recorded for this clonotype. The V and J genes are TRBV29-1 and TRBJ2-7; no clear D gene. The ends were cut back, 4 bases at V and 5 bases at J, with 9 bases in the middle. This CDR3 has 11 residues. Per germline, CDR1 SQVTM and CDR2 ANQGSEA. The CDR3 spells CSVARSDEQYF. CDR3 DNA: TGCAGCGTTGCTCGATCCGACGAGCAGTACTTC.

This clonotype was observed at least ten times. The chain recombines TRBV5-1 with TRBJ2-5; 12 bases fit TRBD2. The CDR3 length is 15 residues. V shed 0 bases and J 5 bases; nucleotides not matched to a gene: 2. Germline V CDR1 and CDR2: SGHRS, YFSETQ. DNA of the CDR3: TGCGCCAGCAGCTTGGGGACTAGCGGGGCGGAGACCCAGTACTTC. Its protein is CASSLGTSGAETQYF.

This clonotype was seen at least ten times. V is TRBV5-1 and J is TRBJ2-1, with 11 bases that match TRBD2. The length of the CDR3 is 14 residues. The germline gives CDR1 SGHRS, CDR2 YFSETQ. Trimming took 6 bases from V and 7 from J; bases not matched to a gene: 6. The CDR3 protein is CASISGGAMNEQFF. As DNA, the CDR3 is TGCGCCAGCATTAGCGGGGGGGCGATGAATGAGCAGTTCTTC.

This clonotype was seen more than once but under ten times. The chain uses TRBV6-6 and TRBJ2-4, with 12 bases that match TRBD2. V shed 0 bases and J 10 bases; nucleotides not matched to a gene: 7. CDR1 and CDR2 (germline): MNHNY, SVGAGI (reference sequence). The CDR3 totals 16 residues. CDR3 sequence reads: CASSYSVTSGSWIQYF. The CDR3 region has the DNA TGTGCCAGCAGTTACTCAGTGACTAGCGGGAGTTGGATTCAGTACTTC.

Ten or more counts support this clonotype. V and J are TRBV4-1 and TRBJ2-5; possibly TRBD2 for D (7 bases). Per the germline V gene, CDR1 is MGHRA and CDR2 is YSYEKL. The CDR3 spans 21 residues. Between the trimmed V and J ends, which lost 4 bases and 1 base, there was a span of 31 bases. The chain's CDR3 is CASSPPGRGRIEAGAQETQYF. The CDR3 nucleotides are TGCGCCAGCAGCCCTCCAGGGAGGGGGAGAATTGAGGCGGGGGCCCAAGAGACCCAGTACTTC.

This clonotype was counted ten times or more. The chain uses TRBV5-1 and TRBJ2-3, with 14 bases lining up with TRBD2. The length of the CDR3 is 16 residues. The germline CDR1 and CDR2 sequences are SGHRS and YFSETQ. J was trimmed by 2 bases and V by 5 bases; bases with no gene match: 4. The CDR3 sequence is CASSWTSGGLTDTQYF. The CDR3 bases are TGCGCCAGCAGTTGGACTAGCGGGGGGCTCACAGATACGCAGTATTTT.

Ten or more counts support this clonotype. The J gene is TRBJ2-2, the V gene TRBV7-2; 7 nucleotides match TRBD1. V shed 3 bases and J 5 bases; nucleotides not matched to a gene: 9. Germline lookup yields CDR1 SGHTA and CDR2 FQGNSA. CDR3 length: 16 residues. The CDR3 protein is CASSFSSTGTTGELFF. CDR3 nucleotide sequence: TGTGCCAGCAGCTTCAGCTCGACAGGGACAACCGGGGAGCTGTTTTTT.

This clonotype was seen at least ten times. This CDR3 reads CASSPWTGGHTGELFF. The CDR3 DNA reads as TGTGCCAGCAGCCCCTGGACAGGGGGCCACACCGGGGAGCTGTTTTTT. This chain links TRBV7-9 with TRBJ2-2, with 11 bases fitting TRBD1. The J segment lost 3 bases and the V segment lost 5 bases, leaving 5 bases of the junction unmatched. Germline V gene data show CDR1 as SEHNR and CDR2 as FQNEAQ (reference sequence). The CDR3 contains 16 residues.

This clonotype showed up many times. The chain links TRBV6-2 or TRBV6-3 to TRBJ2-1, with 9 bases fitting TRBD2. The CDR3 sequence is 16 residues long. CDR1 and CDR2 from the germline V gene are MNHEY and SVGEGT. V lost 0 bases, J lost 5 bases, and 5 bases stayed unmatched. The DNA of the CDR3 is TGTGCCAGCAGTTACTCTAGCGGGGGCCCAGACAATGAGCAGTTCTTC. Its translation is CASSYSSGGPDNEQFF.

CDR3 coding DNA: TGTGCCAGCAGCCCCCGCCGGGGGTCCTCCTACGAGCAGTACTTC. It specifies CASSPRRGSSYEQYF. This rearrangement joins TRBV4-2 to TRBJ2-7; TRBD2 is a possible D gene (6 bases). The V end was cut by 4 bases, the J end by 0 bases, with 13 bases between. The CDR3 runs 15 residues. Germline V lookup: CDR1 LGHNA, CDR2 YNFKEQ.

Ten or more counts support this clonotype. J is TRBJ1-1 and V is TRBV5-1, with a possible D match to TRBD1 (6 bases). Deletions cut 4 bases from V and 6 bases from J, with 13 bases between. Germline V lookup: CDR1 SGHRS, CDR2 YFSETQ. This CDR3 is 13 amino acids long. The CDR3 is CASSPGGGPEAFF. DNA of the CDR3: TGCGCCAGCAGCCCGGGGGGGGGGCCTGAAGCTTTCTTT.

This clonotype was found many times. This chain uses TRBV7-2 with TRBJ2-5, with TRBD2 matching 9 bases. This CDR3 contains 17 residues. V dropped 4 bases and J dropped 6; count of bases not matched to a gene: 15. Germline-derived CDR1 and CDR2 are SGHTA and FQGNSA. CDR3 coding DNA: TGTGCCAGCAGCTCAAGGGGGGCGGGACTAGCTCGGAAGACCCAGTACTTC. This codes for CASSSRGAGLARKTQYF. The whole variable domain, remainder taken from reference TRBV7-2 and TRBJ2-5, is GAGVSQSPSNKVTEKGKDVELRCDPISGHTALYWYRQSLGQGLEFLIYFQGNSAPDKSGLPSDRFSAERTGGSVSTLTIQRTQQEDSAVYLCASSSRGAGLARKTQYFGPGTRLLVL.

DNA of the CDR3: TGCGCCAGCAGCTGGTTTGCGAGGGGAAGTGGGGAGACCCAGTACTTC. Translation: CASSWFARGSGETQYF. The rearrangement joins TRBV5-1 to TRBJ2-5; TRBD1 or TRBD2 may be the D gene (5 bases each). The CDR3 has 16 amino acids. Looked up from germline, CDR1 is SGHRS and CDR2 is YFSETQ. V lost 3 bases to trimming and J lost 5 bases, with 20 bases between them. The full variable domain, its missing parts supplied by reference TRBV5-1 and TRBJ2-5, is KAGVTQTPRYLIKTRGQQVTLSCSPISGHRSVSWYQQTPGQGLQFLFEYFSETQRNKGNFPGRFSGRQFSNSRSEMNVSTLELGDSALYLCASSWFARGSGETQYFGPGTRLLVL.

This clonotype was seen repeatedly, ten times or more. This sequence joins TRBV29-1 and TRBJ1-2; tentative D call: TRBD1 (5 bases). The V gene's germline CDR1 is SQVTM and CDR2 ANQGSEA. The ends were cut back, 7 bases at V and 6 bases at J, with 12 bases in the middle. The CDR3 has 11 residues. CDR3 loop: CSGLGVDGYTF. The CDR3 DNA reads as TGCAGCGGTTTGGGGGTCGATGGCTACACCTTC.

In this sample, this clonotype turned up many times. V is TRBV7-3 and J is TRBJ2-1, with D perhaps being TRBD1 or TRBD2 (5 bases each). Germline assignment: CDR1 SGHTA and CDR2 FQGTGA. This CDR3 contains 13 residues. The ends were cut back, 6 bases at V and 10 bases at J, with 16 bases in the middle. CDR3 bases: TGTGCCAGCAGTACAGGCGGAGGACGAGAGCAGTTCTTC. Amino acids: CASSTGGGREQFF.

This clonotype was counted many times. The chain has TRBV12-3 or TRBV12-4 and TRBJ1-2, with D possibly TRBD1 on 5 matching bases. V was shortened by 3 bases and J by 8 bases, with 16 bases between the two germline ends. This CDR3 has 14 amino acids. CDR3 bases: TGTGCCAGCAGTTTTGGGGAGGGGACGGTCGGCTACACCTTC. It specifies CASSFGEGTVGYTF.

The genes are TRBV3-1 and TRBJ1-1; 8 nucleotides align to TRBD1. V trimming: 5 bases; J trimming: 6 bases; junction bases outside the gene matches: 5. In germline, CDR1 is LGHDT, CDR2 YNNKEL (reference sequence). This CDR3 spans 13 amino acids. The CDR3 sequence: CASSGQGGPEAFF. The DNA of the CDR3 is TGTGCCAGCAGCGGACAGGGTGGCCCTGAAGCTTTCTTT. Complete variable domain (other parts from reference TRBV3-1 and TRBJ1-1): DTAVSQTPKYLVTQMGNDKSIKCEQNLGHDTMYWYKQDSKKFLKIMFSYNNKELIINETVPNRFSPKSPDKAHLNLHINSLELGDSAVYFCASSGQGGPEAFFGQGTRLTVV.